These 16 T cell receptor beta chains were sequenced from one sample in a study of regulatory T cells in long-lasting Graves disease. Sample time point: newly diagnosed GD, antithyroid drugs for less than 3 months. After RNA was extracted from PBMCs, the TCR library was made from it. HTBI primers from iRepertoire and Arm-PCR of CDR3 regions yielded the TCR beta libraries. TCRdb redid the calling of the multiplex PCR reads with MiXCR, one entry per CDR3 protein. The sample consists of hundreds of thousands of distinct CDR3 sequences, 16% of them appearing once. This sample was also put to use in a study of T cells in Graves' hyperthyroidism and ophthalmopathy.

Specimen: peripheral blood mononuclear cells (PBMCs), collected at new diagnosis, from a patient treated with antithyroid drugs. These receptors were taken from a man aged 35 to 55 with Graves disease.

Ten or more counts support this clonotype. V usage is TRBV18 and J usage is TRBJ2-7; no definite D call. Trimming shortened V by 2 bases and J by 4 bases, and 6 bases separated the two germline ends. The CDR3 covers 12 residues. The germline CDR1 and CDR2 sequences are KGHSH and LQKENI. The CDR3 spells CASSPGMYEQYF. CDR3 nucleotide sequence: TGTGCCAGCTCACCAGGAATGTACGAGCAGTACTTC.

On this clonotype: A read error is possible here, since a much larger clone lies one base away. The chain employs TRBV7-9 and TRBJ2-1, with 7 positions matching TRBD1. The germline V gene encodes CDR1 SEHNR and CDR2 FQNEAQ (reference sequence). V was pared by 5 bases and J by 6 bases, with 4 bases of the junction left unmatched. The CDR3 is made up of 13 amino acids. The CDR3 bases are TGTGCCAGCAGCATGGCAGGGGGCAATGAGCAGTTCTTC. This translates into CASSMAGGNEQFF.

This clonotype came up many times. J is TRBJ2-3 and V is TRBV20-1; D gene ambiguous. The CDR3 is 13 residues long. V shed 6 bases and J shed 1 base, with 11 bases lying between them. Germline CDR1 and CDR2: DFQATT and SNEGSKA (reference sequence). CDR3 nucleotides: TGCAGTGCCCTGACAATCGGCACAGATACGCAGTATTTT. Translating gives CSALTIGTDTQYF.

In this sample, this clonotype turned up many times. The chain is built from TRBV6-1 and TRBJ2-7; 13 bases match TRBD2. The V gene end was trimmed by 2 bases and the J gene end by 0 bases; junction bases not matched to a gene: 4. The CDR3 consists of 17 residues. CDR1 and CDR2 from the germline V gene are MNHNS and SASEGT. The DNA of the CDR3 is TGTGCCAGCAGTGAATCGGGACTAGCGGGGTTCTCCTACGAGCAGTACTTC. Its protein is CASSESGLAGFSYEQYF.

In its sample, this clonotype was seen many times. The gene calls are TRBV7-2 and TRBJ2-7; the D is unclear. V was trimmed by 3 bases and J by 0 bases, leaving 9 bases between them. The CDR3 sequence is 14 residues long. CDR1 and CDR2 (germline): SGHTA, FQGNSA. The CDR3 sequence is CASSLIRTSYEQYF. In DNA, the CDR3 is TGTGCCAGCAGCTTGATACGTACCTCCTACGAGCAGTACTTC.

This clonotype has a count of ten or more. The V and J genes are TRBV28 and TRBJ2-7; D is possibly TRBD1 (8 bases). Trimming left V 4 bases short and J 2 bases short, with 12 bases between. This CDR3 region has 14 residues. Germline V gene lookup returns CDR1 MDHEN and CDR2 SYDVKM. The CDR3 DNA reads TGTGCCAGCAGTTCAACAGGGGGGGCCTACGAGCAGTACTTC. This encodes CASSSTGGAYEQYF.

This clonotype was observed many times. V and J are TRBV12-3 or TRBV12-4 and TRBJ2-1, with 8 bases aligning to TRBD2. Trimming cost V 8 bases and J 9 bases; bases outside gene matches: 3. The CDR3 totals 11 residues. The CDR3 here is CASPGGGEQFF. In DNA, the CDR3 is TGTGCCAGCCCGGGGGGGGGTGAGCAGTTCTTC.

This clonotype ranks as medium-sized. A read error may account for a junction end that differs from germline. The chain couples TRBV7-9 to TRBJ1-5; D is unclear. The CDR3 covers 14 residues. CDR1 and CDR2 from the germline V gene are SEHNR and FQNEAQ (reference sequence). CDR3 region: CAPFSTGSNQPQHF. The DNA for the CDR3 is TGCGCCCCCTTTTCAACGGGGAGCAATCAGCCCCAGCATTTT.

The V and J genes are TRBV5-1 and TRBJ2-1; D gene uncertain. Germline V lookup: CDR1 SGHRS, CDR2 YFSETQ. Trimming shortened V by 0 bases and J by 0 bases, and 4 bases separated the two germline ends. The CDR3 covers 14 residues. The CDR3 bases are TGCGCCAGCAGCTTGGGGCACTCCTACAATGAGCAGTTCTTC. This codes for CASSLGHSYNEQFF.

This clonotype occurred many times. The CDR3: CASSERVRGWQNEKLFF. The CDR3 DNA is TGTGCCAGCAGTGAACGGGTTCGGGGATGGCAGAATGAAAAACTGTTTTTT. V usage is TRBV6-1 and J usage is TRBJ1-4; D is ambiguous. The CDR3 loop spans 17 amino acids. Germline V gene sequence: CDR1 MNHNS, CDR2 SASEGT. V was cut by 2 bases and J by 5 bases, with 18 bases left in between.

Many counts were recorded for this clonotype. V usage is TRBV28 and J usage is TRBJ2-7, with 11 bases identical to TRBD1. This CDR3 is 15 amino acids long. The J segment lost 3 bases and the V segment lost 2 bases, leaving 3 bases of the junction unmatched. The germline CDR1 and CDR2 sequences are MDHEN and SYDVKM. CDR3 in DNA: TGTGCCAGCAGTTTACCGGGACAGGGGGACTACGAGCAGTACTTC. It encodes CASSLPGQGDYEQYF.

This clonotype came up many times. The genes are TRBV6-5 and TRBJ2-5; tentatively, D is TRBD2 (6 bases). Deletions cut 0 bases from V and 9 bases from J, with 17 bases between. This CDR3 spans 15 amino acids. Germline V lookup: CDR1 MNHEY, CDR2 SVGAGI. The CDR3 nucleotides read TGTGCCAGCAGTTACTCGATTGCGCGGGGAGCGGCCCAGTACTTC. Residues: CASSYSIARGAAQYF.

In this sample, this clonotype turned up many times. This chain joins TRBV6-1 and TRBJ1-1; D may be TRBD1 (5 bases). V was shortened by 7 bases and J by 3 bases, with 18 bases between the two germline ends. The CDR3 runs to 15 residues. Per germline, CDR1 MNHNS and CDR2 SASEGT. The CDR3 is CASITSGGRDTEAFF. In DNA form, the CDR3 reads TGTGCCAGCATCACCTCGGGGGGTCGGGACACTGAAGCTTTCTTT.

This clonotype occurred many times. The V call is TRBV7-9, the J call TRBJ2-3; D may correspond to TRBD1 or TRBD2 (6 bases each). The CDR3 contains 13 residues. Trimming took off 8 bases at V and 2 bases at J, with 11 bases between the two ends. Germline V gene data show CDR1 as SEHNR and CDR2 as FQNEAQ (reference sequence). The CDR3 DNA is TGTGCCAGCGGGGGGCGCAACACAGATACGCAGTATTTT. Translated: CASGGRNTDTQYF.

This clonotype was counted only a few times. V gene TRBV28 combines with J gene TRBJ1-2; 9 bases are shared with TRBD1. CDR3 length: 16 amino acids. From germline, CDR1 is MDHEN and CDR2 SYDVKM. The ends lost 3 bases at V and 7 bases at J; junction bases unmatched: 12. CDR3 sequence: CASSLDRGPIGCGYTF. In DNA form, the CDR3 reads TGTGCCAGCAGTTTGGACAGGGGCCCCATAGGCTGTGGCTACACCTTC.

CDR3 bases: TGTGCCAGTAGTCAAGGACAGTCAAATGAAAAACTGTTTTTT. Translated, it gives CASSQGQSNEKLFF. The rearrangement joins TRBV19 to TRBJ1-4; tentatively, D is TRBD1 (6 bases). The CDR3 is made up of 14 amino acids. Germline-derived CDR1 and CDR2 are LNHDA and SQIVND (reference sequence). Trimming left V 5 bases short and J 5 bases short, with 12 bases between.